The next 20 T cell receptor beta chains were all read from a single sample in a study of T cells in tuberculosis. Profiling relied on immunoSEQ multiplex PCR, and the TCRdb table lists in-frame clones only, not all of them. The sample yields about 23,000 clones, around 95% seen once. Specimen: PBMCs. The receptors shown here come from a donor between 5 and 29 years old with latent tuberculosis or without tuberculosis infection.

The chain couples TRBV29-1 to TRBJ1-2, with D possibly TRBD1 on 6 matching bases. V was cut by 5 bases and J by 0 bases, with 16 bases left in between. This CDR3 comprises 15 residues. Germline CDR1 SQVTM, CDR2 ANQGSEA. CDR3 sequence: CSVLPYRQANYGYTF. CDR3 DNA sequence: TGCAGCGTTCTTCCCTATCGACAGGCTAACTATGGCTACACCTTC. The full variable domain, with the rest looked up from reference TRBV29-1 and TRBJ1-2, is SAVISQKPSRDICQRGTSLTIQCQVDSQVTMMFWYRQQPGQSLTLIATANQGSEATYESGFVIDKFPISRPNLTFSTLTVSNMSPEDSSIYLCSVLPYRQANYGYTFGSGTRLTVV.

The V and J genes are TRBV30 and TRBJ1-5, with D possibly TRBD1 on 6 matching bases. With 0 bases removed from V and 3 bases from J, the gap between germline ends came to 15 bases. CDR1 is GTSNPN, CDR2 SVGIG, per germline (reference sequence). CDR3 size: 16 residues. CDR3 nucleotides: TGTGCCTGGAGTGTCAGCCGCGGGGGCAACAATCAGCCCCAGCATTTT. Its protein is CAWSVSRGGNNQPQHF.

The chain has TRBV4-1 and TRBJ2-6, with 7 bases lining up with TRBD2. Unmatched junction bases numbered 9, after V lost 1 base and J lost 0 bases. Germline lookup yields CDR1 MGHRA and CDR2 YSYEKL. The CDR3 is 19 amino acids. The CDR3 is CASSQVGLQDLSGANVLTF. The CDR3, as DNA: TGCGCCAGCAGCCAAGTGGGACTACAGGATCTCTCTGGGGCCAACGTCCTGACTTTC.

The chain employs TRBV11-2 and TRBJ1-3, with D unresolved. This CDR3 is 16 amino acids long. Trimming took off 5 bases at V and 0 bases at J, with 14 bases between the two ends. CDR1 and CDR2 (germline): SGHAT, FQNNGV. DNA for the CDR3: TGTGCCAGCAGCCGGGAGAGGGCTGGCTCTGGAAACACCATATATTTT. Amino acids: CASSRERAGSGNTIYF.

The chain uses TRBV2 and TRBJ2-1, with TRBD1 matching over 11 bases. Germline assignment: CDR1 SNHLY and CDR2 FYNNEI. The CDR3 has 15 amino acids. V gave up 10 bases and J gave up 8 bases; unmatched junction bases: 13. In nucleotides, the CDR3 is TGTGCCACCATTCTCCGGGACAGGGGGTTCGATGAGCAGTTCTTC. Its protein product is CATILRDRGFDEQFF.

This clone appeared once. V gene TRBV7-2 combines with J gene TRBJ2-1, with TRBD2 matching 8 bases. This CDR3 is 14 amino acids long. Germline V gene lookup returns CDR1 SGHTA and CDR2 FQGNSA. V dropped 2 bases and J dropped 6; count of bases not matched to a gene: 3. In DNA form, the CDR3 reads TGTGCCAGCAGCTTAACCGGGACTAGCAATGAGCAGTTCTTC. Encoded protein: CASSLTGTSNEQFF.

This chain links TRBV5-1 with TRBJ2-3; D is possibly TRBD1 (6 bases). V was clipped by 4 bases and J by 5 bases, with 14 bases between them. CDR1 and CDR2 from the germline V gene are SGHRS and YFSETQ. The CDR3 length is 14 residues. CDR3 in amino acids: CASSVNRAVDTQYF. CDR3 nucleotides: TGCGCCAGCAGCGTAAACAGGGCGGTAGATACGCAGTATTTT.

The genes are TRBV25-1 and TRBJ2-5; 9 bases line up with TRBD2. The CDR3 sequence is 17 residues long. Germline-derived CDR1 and CDR2 are MGHDK and SYGVNS. V was pared by 6 bases and J by 2 bases, with 13 bases of the junction left unmatched. In DNA form, the CDR3 reads TGTGCCAGCAGCGTAAATCCCCAGCGGGGGGTGCAAGAGACCCAGTACTTC. Translation: CASSVNPQRGVQETQYF. The full variable domain, in which reference TRBV25-1 and TRBJ2-5 provide the parts outside the CDR3, is EADIYQTPRYLVIGTGKKITLECSQTMGHDKMYWYQQDPGMELHLIHYSYGVNSTEKGDLSSESTVSRIRTEHFPLTLESARPSHTSQYLCASSVNPQRGVQETQYFGPGTRLLVL.

The chain links TRBV5-1 to TRBJ2-3; no clear D gene. Per germline, CDR1 SGHRS and CDR2 YFSETQ. The CDR3 sequence is 14 residues long. V lost 2 bases and J lost 2, with 9 bases in between. This chain's CDR3 is CASSFGYPTDTQYF. CDR3 DNA sequence: TGCGCCAGCAGCTTCGGGTATCCCACAGATACGCAGTATTTT. Full variable domain (outside the CDR3, taken from reference TRBV5-1 and TRBJ2-3): KAGVTQTPRYLIKTRGQQVTLSCSPISGHRSVSWYQQTPGQGLQFLFEYFSETQRNKGNFPGRFSGRQFSNSRSEMNVSTLELGDSALYLCASSFGYPTDTQYFGPGTRLTVL.

The chain has TRBV6-5 and TRBJ1-1; D remains unclear. Trimming took 2 bases from V and 2 from J, leaving 12 bases between them. This CDR3 spans 15 amino acids. Per germline, CDR1 MNHEY and CDR2 SVGAGI. As DNA, the CDR3 is TGTGCCAGCAGTTACCTTTCCGTTCCTAACACTGAAGCTTTCTTT. Amino acid sequence: CASSYLSVPNTEAFF.

This clone was found a few times. This chain links TRBV2 with TRBJ1-1; maybe TRBD1 (5 bases). CDR1 and CDR2 (germline): SNHLY, FYNNEI. V lost 5 bases and J lost 1, with 14 bases in between. The CDR3 contains 15 residues. The CDR3: CASSNRPSRNTEAFF. DNA of the CDR3: TGTGCCAGCAGTAACAGGCCATCGAGGAACACTGAAGCTTTCTTT.

This clone was picked up one time. V is TRBV27 and J is TRBJ1-2; D perhaps matches TRBD1 (5 bases). V dropped 1 base and J dropped 5 bases, with 23 bases sitting between them. Germline values: CDR1 MNHEY, CDR2 SMNVEV (reference sequence). The CDR3 covers 18 residues. As DNA, the CDR3 is TGTGCCAGCAGTTTATTTTCAGGGCCGGTTCAGGGCCAGTATGGCTACACCTTC. As protein: CASSLFSGPVQGQYGYTF.

The V gene is TRBV4-1, the J gene TRBJ2-7; D is perhaps TRBD1 (6 bases). The germline V and J ends were trimmed by 0 bases and 4 bases, with 10 bases remaining between them. The CDR3 runs 14 residues. CDR1 and CDR2 from the germline V gene are MGHRA and YSYEKL. The CDR3 coding sequence is TGCGCCAGCAGCCAAGATCAGGGGAGTTACGAGCAGTACTTC. Encoded protein: CASSQDQGSYEQYF.

The rearrangement links TRBV10-3 to TRBJ1-2; D possibly corresponds to TRBD1 (6 bases). The CDR3 totals 16 residues. Trimming removed 0 bases at V and 5 bases at J, with 16 bases between. Per germline, CDR1 ENHRY and CDR2 SYGVKD. Here the CDR3 reads CAISESGSGAEYGYTF. For the CDR3, the DNA is TGTGCCATCAGTGAGTCGGGGTCAGGGGCGGAATATGGCTACACCTTC.

This chain links TRBV4-1 with TRBJ1-2, with 7 bases identical to TRBD1. This CDR3 has 15 amino acids. V was pared by 4 bases and J by 4 bases, with 9 bases of the junction left unmatched. Germline lookup yields CDR1 MGHRA and CDR2 YSYEKL. In DNA form, the CDR3 reads TGCGCCAGCAGCCTAGCCCCAGGGGGAAGCTATGGCTACACCTTC. Translating it yields CASSLAPGGSYGYTF.

The CDR3 here is CAWRWGGLSDEAFF. The CDR3 DNA is TGTGCCTGGAGGTGGGGGGGACTCTCAGATGAAGCTTTCTTT. The gene calls are TRBV30 and TRBJ1-1, with a tentative D call TRBD1 (5 bases). The CDR3 covers 14 residues. Germline-derived CDR1 and CDR2 are GTSNPN and SVGIG (reference sequence). V was cut by 3 bases and J by 7 bases, with 18 bases left in between.

The gene calls are TRBV2 and TRBJ2-1; 8 nucleotides align to TRBD2. Per the germline V gene, CDR1 is SNHLY and CDR2 is FYNNEI. The CDR3 sequence is 15 residues long. Trimming took 6 bases from V and 5 from J; bases not matched to a gene: 9. This chain's CDR3 is CASRDYGGAHNEQFF. CDR3 DNA: TGTGCCAGCAGGGATTACGGGGGGGCCCACAATGAGCAGTTCTTC.

J is TRBJ2-7 and V is TRBV19, with a possible D match to TRBD1 (5 bases). CDR3 length equals 14 residues. CDR1 is LNHDA, CDR2 SQIVND, per germline (reference sequence). V lost 1 base and J lost 3, with 10 bases in between. CDR3 DNA sequence: TGTGCCAGTAGTATAGGCCAAGGGGACTACGAGCAGTACGTC. Protein sequence: CASSIGQGDYEQYV.

This sequence joins TRBV4-2 and TRBJ2-1; TRBD1 agrees at 7 bases. The ends lost 4 bases at V and 7 bases at J; junction bases unmatched: 7. The germline CDR1 and CDR2 sequences are LGHNA and YNFKEQ. The CDR3 totals 14 residues. CDR3 region: CASSLSGGPNEQFF. The CDR3 DNA is TGTGCCAGCAGCCTCTCAGGGGGTCCTAATGAGCAGTTCTTC.

The chain recombines TRBV5-4 with TRBJ2-1, with 15 bases identical to TRBD2. The germline V gene encodes CDR1 SGHNT and CDR2 YYREEE (reference sequence). Losses at the gene ends were 6 bases for V and 0 bases for J; bases not matched to a gene: 7. The CDR3 totals 18 residues. The CDR3 DNA is TGTGCCAGCAAAGGTGGGACTAGCGGGGGGAGCTCCTACAATGAGCAGTTCTTC. Amino acids: CASKGGTSGGSSYNEQFF.